This T cell receptor (beta chain) originates from a study of beta chain features in type 1 diabetes. V was trimmed by 5 bases and J by 0 bases, leaving 10 bases between them. Germline assignment: CDR1 SGHTA and CDR2 FQGTGA. The CDR3 has 14 amino acids. All of the isolated RNA was reverse transcribed, so expressed TCRB transcripts were sequenced. Clones were read by immunoSEQ multiplex PCR, and TCRdb kept only the in-frame ones, dropping some. The sample has roughly 400,000 clones, more than 13% seen once; the top ten hold about 0.019%. On this clone itself: The antigen is unknown.

Findings and caveats of the study: Cells carrying high TCR expression could end up over-represented when cDNA is sequenced. A pattern of fewer insertions and more deletions at VDJ junctions was seen in type 1 diabetes patients. PCR might favor shorter templates, equally in patients and controls.

All sorted populations exceeded 98% purity. Source material: naive CD4+ T cells from blood. This sequence joins TRBV7-3 and TRBJ1-1, with D perhaps TRBD1 (6 bases). This TCR came from a woman aged 18 to 35 in good health. Here the CDR3 reads CASSPGQLNTEAFF. The DNA for the CDR3 is TGTGCCAGCAGCCCTGGACAGTTGAACACTGAAGCTTTCTTT.